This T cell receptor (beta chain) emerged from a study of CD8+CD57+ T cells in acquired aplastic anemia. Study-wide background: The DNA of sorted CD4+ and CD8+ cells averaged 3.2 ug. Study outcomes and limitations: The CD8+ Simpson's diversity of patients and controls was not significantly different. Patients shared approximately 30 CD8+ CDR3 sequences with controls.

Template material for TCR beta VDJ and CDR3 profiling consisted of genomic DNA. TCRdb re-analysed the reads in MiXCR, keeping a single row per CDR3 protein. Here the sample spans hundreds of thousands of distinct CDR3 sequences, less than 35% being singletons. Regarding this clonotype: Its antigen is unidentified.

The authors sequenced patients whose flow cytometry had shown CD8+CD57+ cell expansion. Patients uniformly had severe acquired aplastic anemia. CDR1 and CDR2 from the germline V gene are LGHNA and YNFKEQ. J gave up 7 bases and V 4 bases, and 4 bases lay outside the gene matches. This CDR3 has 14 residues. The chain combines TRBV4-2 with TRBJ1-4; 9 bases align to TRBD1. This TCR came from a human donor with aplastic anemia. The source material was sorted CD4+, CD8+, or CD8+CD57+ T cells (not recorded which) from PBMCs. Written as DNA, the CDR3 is TGTGCCAGCAGCCTAGACAGGGGGAGTGAAAAACTGTTTTTT. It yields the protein CASSLDRGSEKLFF.